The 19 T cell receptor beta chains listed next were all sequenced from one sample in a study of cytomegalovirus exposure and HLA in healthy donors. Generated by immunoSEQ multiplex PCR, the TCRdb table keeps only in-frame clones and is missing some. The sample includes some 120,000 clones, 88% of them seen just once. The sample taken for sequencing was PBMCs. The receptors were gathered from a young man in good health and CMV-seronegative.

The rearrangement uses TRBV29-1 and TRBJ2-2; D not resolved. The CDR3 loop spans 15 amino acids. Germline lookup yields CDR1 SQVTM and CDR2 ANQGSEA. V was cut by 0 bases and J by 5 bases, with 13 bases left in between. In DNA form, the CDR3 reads TGCAGCGTTGAAGAAGGTCGGAGAGGAACCGGGGAGCTGTTTTTT. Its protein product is CSVEEGRRGTGELFF.

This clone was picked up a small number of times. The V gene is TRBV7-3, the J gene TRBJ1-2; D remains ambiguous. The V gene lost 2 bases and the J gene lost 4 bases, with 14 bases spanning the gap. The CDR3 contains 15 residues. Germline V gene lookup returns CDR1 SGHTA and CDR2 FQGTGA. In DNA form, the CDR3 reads TGTGCCAGCAGCTTACAGCCAGGAGGAGGCTATGGCTACACCTTC. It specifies CASSLQPGGGYGYTF.

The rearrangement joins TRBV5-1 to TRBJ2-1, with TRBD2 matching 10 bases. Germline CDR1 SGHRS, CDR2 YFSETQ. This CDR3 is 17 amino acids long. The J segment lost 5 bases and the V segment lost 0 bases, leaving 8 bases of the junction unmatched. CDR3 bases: TGCGCCAGCAGCTTGGGGGCTAGCGGGAGTTTCGACAATGAGCAGTTCTTC. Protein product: CASSLGASGSFDNEQFF.

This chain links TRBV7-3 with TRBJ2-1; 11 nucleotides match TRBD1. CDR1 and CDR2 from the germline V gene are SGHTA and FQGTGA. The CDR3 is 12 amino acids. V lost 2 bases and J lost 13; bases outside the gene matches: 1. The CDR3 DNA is TGTGCCAGCAGCTTAGGACAGGGGGCCCAGTTCTTC. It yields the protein CASSLGQGAQFF.

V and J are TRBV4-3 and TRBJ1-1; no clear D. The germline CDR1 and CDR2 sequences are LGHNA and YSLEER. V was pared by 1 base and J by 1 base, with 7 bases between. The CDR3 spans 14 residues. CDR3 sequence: CASSQVSQNTEAFF. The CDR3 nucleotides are TGCGCCAGCAGCCAAGTATCACAGAACACTGAAGCTTTCTTT.

CDR3 sequence (DNA): TGCGCCAGCAGTGATGGGGGGGGACAGCAGTTCTTC. Translated: CASSDGGGQQFF. The chain joins TRBV10-1 to TRBJ2-1, with 7 bases fitting TRBD2. Germline V gene sequence: CDR1 WNHNN, CDR2 SYGVQD (reference sequence). V shed 3 bases and J 11 bases; nucleotides not matched to a gene: 4. This CDR3 is 12 amino acids long.

The CDR3: CASSFIWNTEAFF. CDR3 in DNA: TGTGCCAGCAGCTTTATATGGAACACTGAAGCTTTCTTT. The chain uses TRBV7-9 and TRBJ1-1; D not certain. Germline CDR1 reads SEHNR; CDR2 reads FQNEAQ (reference sequence). CDR3 length: 13 amino acids. Trimming removed 3 bases at V and 1 base at J, with 6 bases between.

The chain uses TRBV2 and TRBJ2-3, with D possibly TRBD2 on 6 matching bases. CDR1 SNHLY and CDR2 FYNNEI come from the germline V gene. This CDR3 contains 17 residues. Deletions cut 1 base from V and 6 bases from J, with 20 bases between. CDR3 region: CASSEGWVAGSMDTQYF. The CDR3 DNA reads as TGTGCCAGCAGTGAAGGGTGGGTCGCGGGATCTATGGATACGCAGTATTTT.

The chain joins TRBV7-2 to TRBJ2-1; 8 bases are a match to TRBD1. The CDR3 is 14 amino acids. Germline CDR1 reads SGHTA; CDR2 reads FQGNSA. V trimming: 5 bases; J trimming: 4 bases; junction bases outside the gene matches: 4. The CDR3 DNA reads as TGTGCCAGCAGCCCGAGGACAGGGTACAATGAGCAGTTCTTC. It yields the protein CASSPRTGYNEQFF.

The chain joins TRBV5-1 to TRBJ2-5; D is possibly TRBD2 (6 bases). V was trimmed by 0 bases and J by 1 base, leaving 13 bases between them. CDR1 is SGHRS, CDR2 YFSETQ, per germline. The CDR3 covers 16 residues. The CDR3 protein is CASSLGSGGIQETQYF. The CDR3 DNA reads TGCGCCAGCAGCTTGGGTAGCGGAGGGATCCAAGAGACCCAGTACTTC.

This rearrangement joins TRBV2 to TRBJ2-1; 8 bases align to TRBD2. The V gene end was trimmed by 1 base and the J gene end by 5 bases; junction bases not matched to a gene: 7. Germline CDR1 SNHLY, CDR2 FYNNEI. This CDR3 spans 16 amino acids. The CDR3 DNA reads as TGTGCCAGCAGTGAAGAGGCGGGAGGAGCCCACAATGAGCAGTTCTTC. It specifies CASSEEAGGAHNEQFF. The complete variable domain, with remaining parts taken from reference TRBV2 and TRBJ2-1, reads EPEVTQTPSHQVTQMGQEVILRCVPISNHLYFYWYRQILGQKVEFLVSFYNNEISEKSEIFDDQFSVERPDGSNFTLKIRSTKLEDSAMYFCASSEEAGGAHNEQFFGPGTRLTVL.

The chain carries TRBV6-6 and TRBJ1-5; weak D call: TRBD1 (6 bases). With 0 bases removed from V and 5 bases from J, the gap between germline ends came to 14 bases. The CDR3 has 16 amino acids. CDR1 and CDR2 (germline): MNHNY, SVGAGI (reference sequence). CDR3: CASSYSSRGWDQPQHF. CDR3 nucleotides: TGTGCCAGCAGTTACTCGAGCAGGGGTTGGGATCAGCCCCAGCATTTT.

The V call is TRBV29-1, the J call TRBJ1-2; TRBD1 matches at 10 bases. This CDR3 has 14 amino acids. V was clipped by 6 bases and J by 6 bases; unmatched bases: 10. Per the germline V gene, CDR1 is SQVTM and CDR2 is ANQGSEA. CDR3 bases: TGCAGCGTAGAAAGACAGGGGGCTATGCATGGCTACACCTTC. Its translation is CSVERQGAMHGYTF.

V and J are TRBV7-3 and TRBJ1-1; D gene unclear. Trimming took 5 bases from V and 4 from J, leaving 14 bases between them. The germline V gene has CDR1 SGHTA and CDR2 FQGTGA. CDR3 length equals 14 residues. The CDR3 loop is CASSPRPVITEAFF. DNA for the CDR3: TGTGCCAGCAGCCCTAGGCCCGTGATCACTGAAGCTTTCTTT.

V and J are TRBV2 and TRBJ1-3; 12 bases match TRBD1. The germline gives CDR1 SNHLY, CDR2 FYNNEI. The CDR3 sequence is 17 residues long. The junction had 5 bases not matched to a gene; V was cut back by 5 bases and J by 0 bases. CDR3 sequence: CASSRGTGGSSGNTIYF. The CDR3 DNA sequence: TGTGCCAGCAGTAGGGGGACAGGGGGCAGCTCTGGAAACACCATATATTTT.

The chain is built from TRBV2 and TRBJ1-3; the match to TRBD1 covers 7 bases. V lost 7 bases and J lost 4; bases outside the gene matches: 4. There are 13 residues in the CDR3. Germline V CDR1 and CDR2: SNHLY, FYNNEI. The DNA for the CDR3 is TGTGCCAGCAAACAGGGGATGGGAAACACCATATATTTT. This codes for CASKQGMGNTIYF.

The CDR3 region is CASRFTGEDTQYF. DNA of the CDR3: TGTGCCAGCAGATTTACAGGGGAAGATACGCAGTATTTT. The chain joins TRBV4-2 to TRBJ2-3; 7 nucleotides line up with TRBD1. The CDR3 contains 13 residues. The germline V gene has CDR1 LGHNA and CDR2 YNFKEQ. J gave up 5 bases and V 6 bases, and 5 bases lay outside the gene matches.

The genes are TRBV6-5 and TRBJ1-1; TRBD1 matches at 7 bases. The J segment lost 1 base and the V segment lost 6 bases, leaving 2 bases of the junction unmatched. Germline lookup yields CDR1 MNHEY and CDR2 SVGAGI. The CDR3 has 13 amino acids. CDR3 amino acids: CASSRQGNTEAFF. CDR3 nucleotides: TGTGCCAGCAGCCGACAGGGGAACACTGAAGCTTTCTTT.

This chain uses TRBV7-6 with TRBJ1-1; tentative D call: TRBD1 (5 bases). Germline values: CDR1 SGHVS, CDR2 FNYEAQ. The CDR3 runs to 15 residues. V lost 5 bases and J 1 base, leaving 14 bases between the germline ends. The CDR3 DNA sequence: TGTGCCAGCAGCCGACGACAAGGGGAGAACACTGAAGCTTTCTTT. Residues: CASSRRQGENTEAFF.